This T cell receptor beta chain was observed in a study of T cell changes during pregnancy in multiple sclerosis. V was pared by 6 bases and J by 3 bases, with 9 bases of the junction left unmatched. The CDR3 consists of 16 residues. Germline V gene sequence: CDR1 MDHEN, CDR2 SYDVKM. TCRdb's table, derived via immunoSEQ multiplex PCR, lists solely in-frame clones and lacks some. The sample lists some 60,000 clones, 80% to 95% occurring once. The sample was CD4+ T cells from peripheral blood mononuclear cells, taken before pregnancy. This chain links TRBV28 with TRBJ2-2; 8 nucleotides line up with TRBD2. The source is a female donor with multiple sclerosis, enrolled in a pregnancy study. The CDR3 here is CASRPGGQRHTGELFF. In nucleotides, the CDR3 is TGTGCCAGCAGGCCGGGGGGGCAGAGACACACCGGGGAGCTGTTTTTT. Drawing the rest from reference TRBV28 and TRBJ2-2, the complete variable domain is DVKVTQSSRYLVKRTGEKVFLECVQDMDHENMFWYRQDPGLGLRLIYFSYDVKMKEKGDIPEGYSVSREKKERFSLILESASTNQTSMYLCASRPGGQRHTGELFFGEGSRLTVL.